This T cell receptor beta chain was found in a study of multiple sclerosis patients with progressive multifocal leukoencephalopathy. Findings and limits, study-wide: Most PML patients had lower entropy, suggesting less diverse TRB repertoires. Before and during natalizumab, the clones expanded at PML already existed.

The time point is: before natalizumab initiation. A note on this clone: As yet, its antigen is unknown.

V lost 9 bases and J 5 bases, leaving 17 bases between the germline ends. The CDR3 has 14 amino acids. Germline V gene sequence: CDR1 LNHDA, CDR2 SQIVND (reference sequence). Using immunoSEQ multiplex PCR, the repertoire was profiled, and TCRdb retains in-frame clones only, with some absent. The sample has around 32,000 clones; 80% to 95% are singletons. This sequence was found in a man in his thirties or forties with multiple sclerosis. The sample taken for sequencing was PBMCs. The V call is TRBV19, the J call TRBJ2-1, with D perhaps being TRBD1 or TRBD2 (5 bases each). The CDR3 sequence is CASHGTETHNEQFF. CDR3 DNA sequence: TGTGCCAGCCATGGGACGGAAACTCACAATGAGCAGTTCTTC.